A selection of T cell receptor beta chains follows, all from one sample in a study of identical twins. TCRdb analysed the 5' RACE reads with MiXCR anew, one entry per CDR3 protein. The table includes roughly 720,000 distinct CDR3 sequences, roughly 18% detected once. In addition, the sample was reused for a study of T cells expressing NK-cell markers.

Sequenced input: PBMCs. These receptors all come from a woman between 18 and 29 years old in good health. CDR3s include the opening cysteine and the closing phenylalanine or tryptophan. The D gene is left open where the match is weak. Size tells how often a clone was seen (once, few, many) or the class of an expanded clone, and some rows leave it out.

cdr3_nt,cdr3_aa,clone_size,d_call,v_call,j_call
TGTGCCAGCAGCCCTCGCCCCGGGCCCGACTTCTACGAGCAGTACTTC,CASSPRPGPDFYEQYF,.,.,TRBV9,TRBJ2-7
TGTGCCAGCAGCCCCTCCGACAGACCCTCCTATGGCTACACCTTC,CASSPSDRPSYGYTF,.,.,TRBV3-1,TRBJ1-2
TGTGCCAGCAGCTACCTTAGCGGGAGCTACAATGAGCAGTTCTTC,CASSYLSGSYNEQFF,.,TRBD2,TRBV7-2,TRBJ2-1
TGCAGTGCGCGGGACACCTATCAGCCCCAGCATTTT,CSARDTYQPQHF,.,.,TRBV20-1,TRBJ1-5
TGCGCCAGCAGCTACCGACAAGTTCAAGAGACCCAGTACTTC,CASSYRQVQETQYF,.,.,TRBV5-1,TRBJ2-5
TGTGCCAGCAGTTTCTCCAAAAACATTCAGTACTTC,CASSFSKNIQYF,few,.,TRBV12-3/TRBV12-4,TRBJ2-4
TGTGCCTCCCGCAGGACAGGAACTAATGAAAAACTGTTTTTT,CASRRTGTNEKLFF,few,TRBD1,TRBV10-3,TRBJ1-4
TGCGCCAGCAGTATACTCGCGGAGCGGAAGCTGTTCTTC,CASSILAERKLFF,few,.,TRBV4-3,TRBJ2-1
TGTGCCAGCAGTTACCCGGGGGCTGAAGCTTTCTTT,CASSYPGAEAFF,.,.,TRBV6-5,TRBJ1-1
TGTGCCAGCTCGGGGGGGGGGACGAACACCGGGGAGCTGTTTTTT,CASSGGGTNTGELFF,.,TRBD2,TRBV6-1,TRBJ2-2
TGTGCCAGCAGGCGGGGAACGAACACCGGGGAGCTGTTTTTT,CASRRGTNTGELFF,.,.,TRBV6-2/TRBV6-3,TRBJ2-2
TGTGCCAGCAGTTACAGTCCGGGAGGGCCCCATGAGCAGTTCTTC,CASSYSPGGPHEQFF,few,TRBD2,TRBV6-5,TRBJ2-1
TGTGCCAGCAGTTTATCGTCCAGGCGCTATGGCTACACCTTC,CASSLSSRRYGYTF,few,.,TRBV12-3/TRBV12-4,TRBJ1-2
TGTGCCAGCAGCTCCGCTAGCGGGGGGGCCTACGAGCAGTACTTC,CASSSASGGAYEQYF,.,TRBD2,TRBV11-3,TRBJ2-7
TGTGCCAGCAGTTCACGGGTGAGGGAGCTGTTTTTT,CASSSRVRELFF,few,.,TRBV12-3/TRBV12-4,TRBJ2-2
TGTGCCAGCGGCTTGGGCAAAAACATTCAGTACTTC,CASGLGKNIQYF,few,.,TRBV12-3/TRBV12-4,TRBJ2-4
TGTGCTAGTGGTTCCGAGGTCTCCTACGAGCAGTACTTC,CASGSEVSYEQYF,.,.,TRBV12-5,TRBJ2-7
TGCGCCAGCAGCTTGAATCTGAACAGCGGGAGGGGTTATTCCTACAATGAGCAGTTCTTC,CASSLNLNSGRGYSYNEQFF,.,TRBD2,TRBV5-1,TRBJ2-1
TGCGCCAGCAGCACCGGGACAGGGGTTAATTCACCCCTCCACTTT,CASSTGTGVNSPLHF,.,TRBD1,TRBV5-1,TRBJ1-6
TGTGCCACCACCGGGGCGTACCAAGAGACCCAGTACTTC,CATTGAYQETQYF,few,.,TRBV15,TRBJ2-5
TGTGCCAGCAGCTTACAAGGGGCCAGGGTGAACACCGGGGAGCTGTTTTTT,CASSLQGARVNTGELFF,few,.,TRBV7-2,TRBJ2-2
TGCGCCAGCAGGAGCGGGGCCAGCTACAATGAGCAGTTCTTC,CASRSGASYNEQFF,.,TRBD2,TRBV5-1,TRBJ2-1